This TCR beta chain was identified during a study of blood T cell repertoires in COVID-19. About the research overall: Both acute and convalescent COVID-19 samples were obtained from the United States, Italy and Spain.

Authors' data handling: Amplifying reference gene primers gave estimates of nucleated cell counts. The assay was immunoSEQ multiplex PCR, and TCRdb's table has in-frame clones only and misses some. V and J calls plus clone size are reproduced from that table; the DNA served to infer D and trimming. Counted here are more than 90,000 clones, 85% occurring once; the ten biggest clones make up 38%. Trimming pared 7 bases from V and 7 bases from J, leaving 14 bases between. Germline-derived CDR1 and CDR2 are SNHLY and FYNNEI. This CDR3 is built from 12 residues. The TCR sequence derives from an elderly man with acute or convalescent COVID-19. The rearrangement uses TRBV2 and TRBJ2-7, with D perhaps matching TRBD2 (5 bases). Sequenced input: peripheral blood. This CDR3 is CASTPSPGEQYF. CDR3 in DNA: TGTGCCAGCACCCCTTCGCCGGGAGAGCAGTACTTC.